This passage covers 9 T cell receptor beta chains from one sample sequenced in a study of blood T cell repertoires in COVID-19. Assay used: immunoSEQ multiplex PCR; TCRdb lists only in-frame clones, some missing. The data show some 450,000 clones, with approximately 89% seen just once and around 12% held by the top ten. Material: peripheral blood. The receptors stem from a woman aged 45-65 years with COVID-19, enrolled during active disease.

This clone was detected only once. CDR3 coding DNA: TGTGCCAGCAGTAACAACAGGGGCACTGAAGCTTTCTTT. Amino acid sequence: CASSNNRGTEAFF. The rearrangement joins TRBV6-5 to TRBJ1-1; 7 bases align to TRBD1. The CDR3 loop spans 13 amino acids. The germline V gene encodes CDR1 MNHEY and CDR2 SVGAGI. The V gene end was trimmed by 5 bases and the J gene end by 4 bases; junction bases not matched to a gene: 4.

The V gene is TRBV12-5, the J gene TRBJ2-3, with TRBD2 identical over 11 bases. Germline CDR1 is LGHNT and CDR2 is FRNRAP. This CDR3 comprises 17 residues. V gave up 4 bases and J gave up 5 bases; unmatched junction bases: 11. CDR3 region: CASGSGFSGGAGDTQYF. CDR3 nucleotides: TGTGCTAGTGGTTCCGGTTTTAGCGGGGGGGCAGGAGATACGCAGTATTTT. The entire variable domain, with the rest obtained from reference TRBV12-5 and TRBJ2-3, is as follows: DARVTQTPRHKVTEMGQEVTMRCQPILGHNTVFWYRQTMMQGLELLAYFRNRAPLDDSGMPKDRFSAEMPDATLATLKIQPSEPRDSAVYFCASGSGFSGGAGDTQYFGPGTRLTVL.

The rearrangement joins TRBV11-1 to TRBJ2-3; a possible D gene is TRBD1 (6 bases). The CDR3 is made up of 15 amino acids. Germline CDR1 and CDR2: SGHAT and FQDESV (reference sequence). V lost 5 bases to trimming and J lost 5 bases, with 17 bases between them. The DNA for the CDR3 is TGTGCCAGCAGCCTATTAGGAGGACAGATAGATACGCAGTATTTT. This sequence encodes CASSLLGGQIDTQYF.

The chain joins TRBV2 to TRBJ1-1, with no clear D. Germline assignment: CDR1 SNHLY and CDR2 FYNNEI. V lost 2 bases and J 1 base, leaving 14 bases between the germline ends. CDR3 length: 16 residues. The CDR3 spells CASSEMMGKENTEAFF. Written as DNA, the CDR3 is TGTGCCAGCAGTGAAATGATGGGCAAGGAGAACACTGAAGCTTTCTTT.

Only one count was recorded for this clone. The chain recombines TRBV10-1 with TRBJ1-1, with D perhaps TRBD1 (5 bases). Germline V gene data show CDR1 as WNHNN and CDR2 as SYGVQD (reference sequence). Trimming took off 4 bases at V and 0 bases at J, with 9 bases between the two ends. The CDR3 has 14 residues. CDR3 amino acids: CASSVGGVNTEAFF. The CDR3 DNA follows: TGCGCCAGCAGTGTCGGGGGAGTGAACACTGAAGCTTTCTTT.

This chain uses TRBV15 with TRBJ1-1; D not certain. Trimming left V 7 bases short and J 6 bases short, with 15 bases between. The CDR3 covers 13 residues. CDR1 and CDR2 from the germline V gene are LNHNV and YYDKDF (reference sequence). The CDR3 loop is CATNPADLSEAFF. The CDR3 DNA sequence: TGTGCCACCAATCCAGCGGACCTCTCTGAAGCTTTCTTT.

The chain is built from TRBV11-3 and TRBJ2-7, with TRBD1 identical over 12 bases. The CDR3 runs to 15 residues. Trimming took 5 bases from V and 2 from J; bases not matched to a gene: 4. The germline V gene has CDR1 SGHNT and CDR2 YENEEA. As DNA, the CDR3 is TGTGCCAGCAGCCCCGGGACAGGGGGCCCCTACGAGCAGTACTTC. Translation: CASSPGTGGPYEQYF.

This sequence joins TRBV6-1 and TRBJ2-3, with 11 bases that match TRBD2. Germline trimming cut 4 bases from V and 5 bases from J; bases unmatched to any gene: 8. The CDR3 is 16 amino acids. CDR1 is MNHNS, CDR2 SASEGT, per germline. Here the CDR3 reads CASSAIAGGPGDTQYF. The CDR3 DNA reads as TGTGCCAGCAGTGCTATAGCGGGGGGGCCGGGAGATACGCAGTATTTT.

The V call is TRBV13, the J call TRBJ2-3; 9 bases fit TRBD2. There are 17 residues in the CDR3. Per the germline V gene, CDR1 is PRHDT and CDR2 is FYEKMQ (reference sequence). V dropped 2 bases and J dropped 2; count of bases not matched to a gene: 8. The CDR3, as DNA: TGTGCCAGCAGCTTATCCCCGCGGGGGGGTATCACAGATACGCAGTATTTT. It is translated as CASSLSPRGGITDTQYF.